The clone carrying this TCR beta chain was seen repeatedly, ten times or more. As yet, its antigen is unknown. The sample comes from a study of CD8 T cells in ankylosing spondylitis. The study's findings and limits: Disease-linked clones bore a CD8+ phenotype, appearing relatively rarely in peripheral blood. Eight highly homologous variants formed a TCR beta motif that appeared characteristic of ankylosing spondylitis blood. Disease-linked clones reportedly showed significant enrichment in matched ankylosing spondylitis synovial fluid.

Quantitative 5'-RACE with molecular barcodes was used to make the TCR beta libraries. TCRdb itself ran the 5' RACE reads through MiXCR, one entry per CDR3 protein. The sample includes roughly 42,000 distinct CDR3 sequences, 2.5% to 3.5% seen only once; the top ten take approximately 4.2%. The V gene lost 2 bases and the J gene lost 3 bases, with 5 bases spanning the gap. The CDR3 is made up of 12 amino acids. The chain links TRBV23-1 to TRBJ2-7; the D gene is possibly TRBD2 (5 bases). TRBV23-1 is given ORF status, its function remaining uncertain. Sequenced: blood, either unsorted or a sorted T cell fraction (not recorded which). This receptor was identified in a male donor with ankylosing spondylitis or in good health (not recorded which). Here the CDR3 DNA reads TGCGCCAGCAGTCAACGGGACTACGAGCAGTACTTC. Protein: CASSQRDYEQYF.